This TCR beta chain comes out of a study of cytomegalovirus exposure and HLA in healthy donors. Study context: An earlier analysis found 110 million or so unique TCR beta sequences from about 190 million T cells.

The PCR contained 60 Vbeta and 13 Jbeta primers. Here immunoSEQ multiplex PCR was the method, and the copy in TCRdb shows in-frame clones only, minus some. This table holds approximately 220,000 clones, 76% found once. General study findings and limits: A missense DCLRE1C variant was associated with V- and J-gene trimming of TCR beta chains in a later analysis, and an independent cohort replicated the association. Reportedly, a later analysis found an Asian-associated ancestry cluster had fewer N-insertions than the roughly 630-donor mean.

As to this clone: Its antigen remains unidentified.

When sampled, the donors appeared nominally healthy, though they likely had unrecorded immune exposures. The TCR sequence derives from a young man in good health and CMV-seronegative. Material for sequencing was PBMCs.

The CDR3 is CASSLGVDSKHSNQPQHF. The CDR3 region has the DNA TGTGCCAGCAGCCTAGGGGTTGACAGTAAACATAGCAATCAGCCCCAGCATTTT. V and J are TRBV7-9 and TRBJ1-5; weak D call: TRBD1 (5 bases). This CDR3 has 18 amino acids. V was cut by 5 bases and J by 0 bases, with 20 bases left in between. The germline V gene encodes CDR1 SEHNR and CDR2 FQNEAQ (reference sequence).